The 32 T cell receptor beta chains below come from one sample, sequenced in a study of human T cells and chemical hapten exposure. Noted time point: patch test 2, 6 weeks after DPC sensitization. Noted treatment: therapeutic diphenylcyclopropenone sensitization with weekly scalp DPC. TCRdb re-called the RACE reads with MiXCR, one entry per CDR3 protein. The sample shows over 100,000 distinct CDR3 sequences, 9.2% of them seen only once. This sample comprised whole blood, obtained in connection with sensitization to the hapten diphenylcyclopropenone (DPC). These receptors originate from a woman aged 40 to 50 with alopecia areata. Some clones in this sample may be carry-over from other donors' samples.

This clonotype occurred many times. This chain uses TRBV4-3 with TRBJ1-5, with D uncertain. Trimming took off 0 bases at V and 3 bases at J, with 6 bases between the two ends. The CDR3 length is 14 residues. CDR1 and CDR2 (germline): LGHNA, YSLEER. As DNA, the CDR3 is TGCGCCAGCAGCCAAGATACGTTCAATCAGCCCCAGCATTTT. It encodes CASSQDTFNQPQHF.

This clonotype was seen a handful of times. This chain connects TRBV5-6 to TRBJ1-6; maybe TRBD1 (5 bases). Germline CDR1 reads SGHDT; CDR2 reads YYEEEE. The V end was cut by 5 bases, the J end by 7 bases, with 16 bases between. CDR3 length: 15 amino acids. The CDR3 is CASRSSTARNSPLHF. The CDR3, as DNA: TGTGCCAGCAGATCATCGACAGCGCGGAATTCACCCCTCCACTTT. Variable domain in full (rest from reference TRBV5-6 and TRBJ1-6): DAGVTQSPTHLIKTRGQQVTLRCSPKSGHDTVSWYQQALGQGPQFIFQYYEEEERQRGNFPDRFSGHQFPNYSSELNVNALLLGDSALYLCASRSSTARNSPLHFGNGTRLTVT.

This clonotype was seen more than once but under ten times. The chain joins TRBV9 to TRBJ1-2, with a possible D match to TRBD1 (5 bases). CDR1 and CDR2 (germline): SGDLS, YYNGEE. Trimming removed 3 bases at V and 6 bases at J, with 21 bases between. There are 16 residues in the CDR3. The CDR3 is CASSARPGPGLDGYTF. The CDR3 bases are TGTGCCAGCAGCGCCCGTCCGGGACCGGGTTTGGATGGCTACACCTTC.

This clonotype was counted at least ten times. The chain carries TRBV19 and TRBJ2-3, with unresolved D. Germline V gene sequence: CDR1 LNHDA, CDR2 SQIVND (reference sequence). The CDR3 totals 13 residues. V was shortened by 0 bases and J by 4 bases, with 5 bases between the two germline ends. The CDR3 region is CASSIDRPDTQYF. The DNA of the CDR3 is TGTGCCAGTAGTATAGATCGACCAGATACGCAGTATTTT.

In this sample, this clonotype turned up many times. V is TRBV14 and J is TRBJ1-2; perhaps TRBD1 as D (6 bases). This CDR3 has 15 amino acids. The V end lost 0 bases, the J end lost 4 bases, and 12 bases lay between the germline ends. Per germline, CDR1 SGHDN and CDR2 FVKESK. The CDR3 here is CASSQDGSGAYGYTF. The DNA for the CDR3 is TGTGCCAGCAGCCAAGATGGCTCGGGGGCCTATGGCTACACCTTC.

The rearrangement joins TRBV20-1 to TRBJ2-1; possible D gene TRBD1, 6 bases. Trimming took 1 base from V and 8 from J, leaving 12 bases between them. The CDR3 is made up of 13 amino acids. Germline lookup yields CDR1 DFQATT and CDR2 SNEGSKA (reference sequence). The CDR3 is CSARAVWGHEQFF. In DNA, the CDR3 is TGCAGTGCTAGAGCCGTCTGGGGGCATGAGCAGTTCTTC.

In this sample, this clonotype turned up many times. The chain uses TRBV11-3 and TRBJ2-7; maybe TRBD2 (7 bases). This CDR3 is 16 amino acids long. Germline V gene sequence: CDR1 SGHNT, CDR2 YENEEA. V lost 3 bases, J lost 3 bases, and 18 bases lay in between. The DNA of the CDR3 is TGTGCCAGCAGCTTGGAGAGGGGAGGGGGGAGCTACGAGCAGTACTTC. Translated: CASSLERGGGSYEQYF. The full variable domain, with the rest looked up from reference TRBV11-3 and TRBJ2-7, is EAGVVQSPRYKIIEKKQPVAFWCNPISGHNTLYWYLQNLGQGPELLIRYENEEAVDDSQLPKDRFSAERLKGVDSTLKIQPAELGDSAVYLCASSLERGGGSYEQYFGPGTRLTVT.

In DNA, the CDR3 is TGTGCCAGCAGCTGGGGACAGGGAACTTCACCCCTCCACTTT. It yields the protein CASSWGQGTSPLHF. This rearrangement joins TRBV7-9 to TRBJ1-6, with 9 bases aligning to TRBD1. CDR3 length: 14 residues. Trimming cost V 4 bases and J 9 bases; bases outside gene matches: 4. Germline V lookup: CDR1 SEHNR, CDR2 FQNEAQ (reference sequence).

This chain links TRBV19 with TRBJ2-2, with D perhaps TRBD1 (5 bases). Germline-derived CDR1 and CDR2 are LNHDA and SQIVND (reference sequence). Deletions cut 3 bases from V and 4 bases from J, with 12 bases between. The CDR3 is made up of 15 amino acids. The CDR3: CASSILAGPTGELFF. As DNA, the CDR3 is TGTGCCAGTAGTATTTTAGCAGGGCCCACCGGGGAGCTGTTTTTT.

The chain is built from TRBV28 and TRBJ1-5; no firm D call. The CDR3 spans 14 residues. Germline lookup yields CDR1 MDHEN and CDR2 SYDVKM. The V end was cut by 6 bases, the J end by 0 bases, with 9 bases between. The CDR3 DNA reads TGTGCCAGCAGGGGCGTGGGTAGCAATCAGCCCCAGCATTTT. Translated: CASRGVGSNQPQHF.

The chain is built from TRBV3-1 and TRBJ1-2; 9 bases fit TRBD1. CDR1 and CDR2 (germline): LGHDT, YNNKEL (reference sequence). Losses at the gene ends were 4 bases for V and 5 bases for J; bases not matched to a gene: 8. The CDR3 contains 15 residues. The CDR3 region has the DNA TGTGCCAGCAGCCCCCGGGACAGGGCCCCATATGGCTACACCTTC. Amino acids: CASSPRDRAPYGYTF.

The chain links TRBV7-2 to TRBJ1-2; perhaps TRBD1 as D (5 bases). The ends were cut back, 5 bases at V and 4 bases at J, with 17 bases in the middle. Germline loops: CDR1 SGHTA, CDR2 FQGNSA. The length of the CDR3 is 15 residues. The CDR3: CASSPTTGATYGYTF. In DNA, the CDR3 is TGTGCCAGCAGCCCTACCACCGGGGCGACCTATGGCTACACCTTC.

In DNA, the CDR3 is TGTGCCAGCAGCTCTCCCCGGGTTGGAGTCGCTGAAGCTTTCTTT. Residues: CASSSPRVGVAEAFF. The J gene is TRBJ1-1, the V gene TRBV5-4; D ambiguous. This CDR3 is built from 15 residues. Germline V gene data show CDR1 as SGHNT and CDR2 as YYREEE (reference sequence). Trimming shortened V by 3 bases and J by 6 bases, and 18 bases separated the two germline ends.

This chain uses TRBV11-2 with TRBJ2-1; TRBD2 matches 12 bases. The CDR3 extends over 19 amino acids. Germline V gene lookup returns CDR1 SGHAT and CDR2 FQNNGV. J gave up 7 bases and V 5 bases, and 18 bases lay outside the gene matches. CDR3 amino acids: CASSPTSGGLSSAGNEQFF. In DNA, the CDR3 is TGTGCCAGCAGCCCGACTAGCGGGGGCCTCTCGTCGGCTGGGAATGAGCAGTTCTTC. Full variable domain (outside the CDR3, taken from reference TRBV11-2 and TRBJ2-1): EAGVAQSPRYKIIEKRQSVAFWCNPISGHATLYWYQQILGQGPKLLIQFQNNGVVDDSQLPKDRFSAERLKGVDSTLKIQPAKLEDSAVYLCASSPTSGGLSSAGNEQFFGPGTRLTVL.

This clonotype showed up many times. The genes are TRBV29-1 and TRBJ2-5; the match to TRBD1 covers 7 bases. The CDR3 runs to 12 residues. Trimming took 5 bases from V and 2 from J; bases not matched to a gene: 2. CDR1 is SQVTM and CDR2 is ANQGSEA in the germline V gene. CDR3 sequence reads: CSVRQGQETQYF. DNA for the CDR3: TGCAGCGTTAGACAGGGTCAAGAGACCCAGTACTTC.

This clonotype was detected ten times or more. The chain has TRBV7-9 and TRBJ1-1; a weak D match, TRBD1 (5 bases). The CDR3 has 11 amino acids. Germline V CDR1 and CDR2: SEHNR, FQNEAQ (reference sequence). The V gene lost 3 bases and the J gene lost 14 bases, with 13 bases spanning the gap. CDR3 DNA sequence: TGTGCCAGCAGCTTGGGACCGACAGAGTTCTTT. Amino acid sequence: CASSLGPTEFF.

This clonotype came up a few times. CDR3 amino acids: CAWEGQGRTDTQYF. The CDR3 bases are TGTGCCTGGGAGGGACAGGGTCGCACAGATACGCAGTATTTT. The rearrangement joins TRBV30 to TRBJ2-3, with 9 bases lining up with TRBD1. This CDR3 has 14 residues. Per the germline V gene, CDR1 is GTSNPN and CDR2 is SVGIG (reference sequence). J lost 1 base, V lost 5 bases, and 4 bases had no gene match.

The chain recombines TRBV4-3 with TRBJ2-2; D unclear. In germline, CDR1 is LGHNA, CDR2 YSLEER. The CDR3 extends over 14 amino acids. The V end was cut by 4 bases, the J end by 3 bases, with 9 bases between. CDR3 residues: CASSLLYYTGELFF. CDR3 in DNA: TGCGCCAGCAGCCTACTTTATTACACCGGGGAGCTGTTTTTT.

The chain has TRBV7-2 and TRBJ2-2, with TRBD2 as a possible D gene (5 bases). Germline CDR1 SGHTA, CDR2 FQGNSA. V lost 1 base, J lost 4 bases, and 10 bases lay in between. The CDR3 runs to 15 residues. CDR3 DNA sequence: TGTGCCAGCAGCTTAGACACAGAGGGCACCGGGGAGCTGTTTTTT. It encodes CASSLDTEGTGELFF.

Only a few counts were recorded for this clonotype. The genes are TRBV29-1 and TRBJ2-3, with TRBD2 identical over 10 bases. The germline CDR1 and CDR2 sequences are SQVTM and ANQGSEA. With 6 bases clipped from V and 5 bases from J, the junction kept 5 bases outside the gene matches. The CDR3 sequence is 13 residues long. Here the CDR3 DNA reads TGCAGCGTGGTAGCGGGGGGTGGAGATACGCAGTATTTT. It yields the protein CSVVAGGGDTQYF.

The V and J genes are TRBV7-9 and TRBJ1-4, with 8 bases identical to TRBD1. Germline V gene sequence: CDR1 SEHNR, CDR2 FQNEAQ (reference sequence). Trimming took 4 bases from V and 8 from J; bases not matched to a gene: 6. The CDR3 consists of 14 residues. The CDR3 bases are TGTGCCAGCAGCTCAGGACAGGGTAAAGAAAAACTGTTTTTT. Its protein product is CASSSGQGKEKLFF. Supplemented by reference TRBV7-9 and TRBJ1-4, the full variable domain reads DTGVSQNPRHKITKRGQNVTFRCDPISEHNRLYWYRQTLGQGPEFLTYFQNEAQLEKSRLLSDRFSAERPKGSFSTLEIQRTEQGDSAMYLCASSSGQGKEKLFFGSGTQLSVL.

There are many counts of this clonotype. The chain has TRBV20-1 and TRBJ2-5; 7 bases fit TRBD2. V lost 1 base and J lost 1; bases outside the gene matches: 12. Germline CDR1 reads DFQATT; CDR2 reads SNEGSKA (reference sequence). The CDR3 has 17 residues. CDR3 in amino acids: CSARVEASGRRQETQYF. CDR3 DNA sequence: TGCAGTGCTAGAGTGGAGGCTAGCGGAAGACGCCAAGAGACCCAGTACTTC.

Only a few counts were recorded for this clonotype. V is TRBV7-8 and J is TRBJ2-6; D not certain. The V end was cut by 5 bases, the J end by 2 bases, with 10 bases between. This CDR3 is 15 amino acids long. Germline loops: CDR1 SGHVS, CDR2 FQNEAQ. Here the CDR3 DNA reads TGTGCCAGCAGCGCCGAAAGGGCTGGGGCCAACGTCCTGACTTTC. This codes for CASSAERAGANVLTF. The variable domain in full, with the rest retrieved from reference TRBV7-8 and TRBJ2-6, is GAGVSQSPRYKVAKRGQDVALRCDPISGHVSLFWYQQALGQGPEFLTYFQNEAQLDKSGLPSDRFFAERPEGSVSTLKIQRTQQEDSAVYLCASSAERAGANVLTFGAGSRLTVL.

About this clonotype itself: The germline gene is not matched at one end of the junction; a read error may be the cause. CDR3 region: CASSLWEGKGERYF. CDR3 in DNA: TGTGCCAGCAGTTTATGGGAGGGAAAGGGTGAGCGGTACTTC. This sequence joins TRBV28 and TRBJ2-7, with a weak D call TRBD2 (6 bases). The CDR3 contains 14 residues. CDR1 is MDHEN and CDR2 is SYDVKM in the germline V gene.

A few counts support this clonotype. CDR3 in DNA: TGCGCCAGCAGACAGATCCTAGCGGGGGTAGAGACCCAGTACTTC. Translated, it gives CASRQILAGVETQYF. The chain couples TRBV5-1 to TRBJ2-5; 10 nucleotides align to TRBD2. The CDR3 has 15 residues. J was trimmed by 4 bases and V by 5 bases; bases with no gene match: 8. Per germline, CDR1 SGHRS and CDR2 YFSETQ.

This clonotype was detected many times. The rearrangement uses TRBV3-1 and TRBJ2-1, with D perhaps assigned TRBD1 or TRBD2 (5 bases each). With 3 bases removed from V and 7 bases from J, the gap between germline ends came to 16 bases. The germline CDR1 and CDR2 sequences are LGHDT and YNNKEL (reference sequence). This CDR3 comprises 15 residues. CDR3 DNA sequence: TGTGCCAGCAGCCACGGGGCGGTGGGCGGGAATGAGCAGTTCTTC. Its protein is CASSHGAVGGNEQFF.

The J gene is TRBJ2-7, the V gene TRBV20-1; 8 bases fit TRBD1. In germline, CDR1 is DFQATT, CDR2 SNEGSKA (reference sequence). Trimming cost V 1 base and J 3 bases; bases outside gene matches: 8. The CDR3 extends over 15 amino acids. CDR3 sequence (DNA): TGCAGTGCTAGAGCTCCGACAGGGGACAACTACGAGCAGTACTTC. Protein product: CSARAPTGDNYEQYF.

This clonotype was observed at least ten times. Written as DNA, the CDR3 is TGTGCCAGCCGAAGGACTAGCGGGGGGGCAGATACGCAGTATTTT. Residues: CASRRTSGGADTQYF. V usage is TRBV27 and J usage is TRBJ2-3, with 15 positions matching TRBD2. The CDR3 covers 15 residues. J gave up 4 bases and V 8 bases, and 4 bases lay outside the gene matches. Per germline, CDR1 MNHEY and CDR2 SMNVEV (reference sequence).

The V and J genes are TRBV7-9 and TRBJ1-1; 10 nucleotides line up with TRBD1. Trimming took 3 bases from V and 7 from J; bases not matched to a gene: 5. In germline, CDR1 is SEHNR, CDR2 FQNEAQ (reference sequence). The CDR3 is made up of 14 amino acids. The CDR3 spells CASSLTGGSNEAFF. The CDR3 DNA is TGTGCCAGCAGCTTGACAGGGGGCTCAAATGAAGCTTTCTTT. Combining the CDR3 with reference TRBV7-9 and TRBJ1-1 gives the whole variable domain DTGVSQNPRHKITKRGQNVTFRCDPISEHNRLYWYRQTLGQGPEFLTYFQNEAQLEKSRLLSDRFSAERPKGSFSTLEIQRTEQGDSAMYLCASSLTGGSNEAFFGQGTRLTVV.

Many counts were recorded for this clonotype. CDR3 loop: CASSLKPGTDSGNTIYF. DNA of the CDR3: TGTGCCAGCAGCTTAAAGCCAGGGACCGACTCTGGAAACACCATATATTTT. The gene calls are TRBV7-9 and TRBJ1-3; D perhaps matches TRBD1 (5 bases). Germline V gene data show CDR1 as SEHNR and CDR2 as FQNEAQ (reference sequence). CDR3 size: 17 residues. Trimming left V 2 bases short and J 0 bases short, with 14 bases between.

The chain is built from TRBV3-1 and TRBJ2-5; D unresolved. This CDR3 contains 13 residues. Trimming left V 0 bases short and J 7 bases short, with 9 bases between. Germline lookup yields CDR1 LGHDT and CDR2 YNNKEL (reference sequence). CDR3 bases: TGTGCCAGCAGCCAAGATCCCCTAAGGACCCAGTACTTC. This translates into CASSQDPLRTQYF.

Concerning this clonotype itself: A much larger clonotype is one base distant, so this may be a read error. In DNA form, the CDR3 reads TGCGCCAGCAGCCTGGGGGGACAGGGAAACGGCTACACCTTC. It yields the protein CASSLGGQGNGYTF. V and J are TRBV4-1 and TRBJ1-2, with TRBD1 identical over 9 bases. V dropped 4 bases and J dropped 8; count of bases not matched to a gene: 8. The CDR3 has 14 amino acids. From germline, CDR1 is MGHRA and CDR2 YSYEKL.